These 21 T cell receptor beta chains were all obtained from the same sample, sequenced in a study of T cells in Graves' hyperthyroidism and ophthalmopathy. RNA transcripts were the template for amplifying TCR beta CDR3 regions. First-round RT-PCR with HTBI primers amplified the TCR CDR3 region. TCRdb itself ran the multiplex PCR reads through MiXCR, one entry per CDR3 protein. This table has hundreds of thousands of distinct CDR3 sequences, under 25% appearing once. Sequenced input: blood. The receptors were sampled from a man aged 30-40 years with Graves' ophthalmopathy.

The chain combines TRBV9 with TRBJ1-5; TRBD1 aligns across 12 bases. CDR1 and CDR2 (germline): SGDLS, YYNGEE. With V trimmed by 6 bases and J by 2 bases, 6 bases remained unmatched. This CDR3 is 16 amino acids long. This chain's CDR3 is CASNLGTGGGNQPQHF. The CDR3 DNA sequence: TGTGCCAGCAACCTTGGGACAGGGGGCGGCAATCAGCCCCAGCATTTT. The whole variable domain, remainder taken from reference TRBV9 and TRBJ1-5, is DSGVTQTPKHLITATGQRVTLRCSPRSGDLSVYWYQQSLDQGLQFLIQYYNGEERAKGNILERFSAQQFPDLHSELNLSSLELGDSALYFCASNLGTGGGNQPQHFGDGTRLSIL.

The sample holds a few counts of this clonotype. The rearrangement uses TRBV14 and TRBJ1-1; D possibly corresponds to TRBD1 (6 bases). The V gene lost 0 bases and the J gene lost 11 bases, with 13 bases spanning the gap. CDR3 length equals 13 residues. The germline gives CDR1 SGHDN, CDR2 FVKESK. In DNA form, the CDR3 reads TGTGCCAGCAGCCAAGATACCGGGGGCCAGGCTTTCTTT. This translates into CASSQDTGGQAFF.

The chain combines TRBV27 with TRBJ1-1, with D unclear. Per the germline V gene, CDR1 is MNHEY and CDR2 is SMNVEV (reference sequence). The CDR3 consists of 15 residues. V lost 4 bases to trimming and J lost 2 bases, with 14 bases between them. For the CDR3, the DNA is TGTGCCAGCAGTTCATCTCGGCAGAAAAACACTGAAGCTTTCTTT. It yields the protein CASSSSRQKNTEAFF.

The CDR3 sequence: CASSADRGYNQPQHF. CDR3 nucleotides: TGTGCCAGCAGCGCCGACAGGGGATACAATCAGCCCCAGCATTTT. The rearrangement uses TRBV28 and TRBJ1-5; 8 positions match TRBD1. Germline loops: CDR1 MDHEN, CDR2 SYDVKM. The V segment lost 6 bases and the J segment 3 bases; nucleotides outside the gene matches: 7. CDR3 length: 15 residues. The variable domain in full, completed from reference TRBV28 and TRBJ1-5, reads DVKVTQSSRYLVKRTGEKVFLECVQDMDHENMFWYRQDPGLGLRLIYFSYDVKMKEKGDIPEGYSVSREKKERFSLILESASTNQTSMYLCASSADRGYNQPQHFGDGTRLSIL.

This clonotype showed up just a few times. The CDR3 spells CASSGTGFSFNEKLFF. Written as DNA, the CDR3 is TGTGCCAGCAGCGGGACAGGGTTTTCCTTTAATGAAAAACTGTTTTTT. This chain connects TRBV7-8 to TRBJ1-4; 9 positions match TRBD1. The length of the CDR3 is 16 residues. Trimming took 5 bases from V and 4 from J; bases not matched to a gene: 8. Looked up from germline, CDR1 is SGHVS and CDR2 is FQNEAQ. Complete variable domain (other parts from reference TRBV7-8 and TRBJ1-4): GAGVSQSPRYKVAKRGQDVALRCDPISGHVSLFWYQQALGQGPEFLTYFQNEAQLDKSGLPSDRFFAERPEGSVSTLKIQRTQQEDSAVYLCASSGTGFSFNEKLFFGSGTQLSVL.

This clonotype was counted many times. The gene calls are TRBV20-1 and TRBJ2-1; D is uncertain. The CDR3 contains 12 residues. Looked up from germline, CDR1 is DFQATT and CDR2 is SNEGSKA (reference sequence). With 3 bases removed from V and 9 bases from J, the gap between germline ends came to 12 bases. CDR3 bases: TGCAGTGCTAGGGATTTAGACCTTGAGCAGTTCTTC. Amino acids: CSARDLDLEQFF.

CDR3 coding DNA: TGTGCCAGCAGCCCGGAGAGGCGGAACCCTTACGAGCAGTACTTC. Translated, it gives CASSPERRNPYEQYF. The chain couples TRBV7-9 to TRBJ2-7; no clear D. The length of the CDR3 is 15 residues. V lost 5 bases and J 4 bases, leaving 18 bases between the germline ends. Germline V gives CDR1 SEHNR, CDR2 FQNEAQ (reference sequence).

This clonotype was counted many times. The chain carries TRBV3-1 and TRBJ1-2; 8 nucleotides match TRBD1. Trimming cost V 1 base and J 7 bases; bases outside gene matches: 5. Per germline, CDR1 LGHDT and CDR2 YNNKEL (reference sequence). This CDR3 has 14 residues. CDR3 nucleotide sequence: TGTGCCAGCAGCCAAGGGGACAGGACCGCTGGCTACACCTTC. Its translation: CASSQGDRTAGYTF.

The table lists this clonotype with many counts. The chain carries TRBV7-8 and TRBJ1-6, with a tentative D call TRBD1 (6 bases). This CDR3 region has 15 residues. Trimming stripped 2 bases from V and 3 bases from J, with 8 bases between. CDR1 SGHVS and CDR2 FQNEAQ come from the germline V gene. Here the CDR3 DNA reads TGTGCCAGCAGCTTAAGGGGACACTATAATTCACCCCTCCACTTT. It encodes CASSLRGHYNSPLHF.

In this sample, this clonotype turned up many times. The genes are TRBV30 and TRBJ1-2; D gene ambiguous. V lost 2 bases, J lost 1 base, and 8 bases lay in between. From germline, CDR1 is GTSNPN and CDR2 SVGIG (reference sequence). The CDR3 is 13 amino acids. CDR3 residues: CAWSPDGNYGYTF. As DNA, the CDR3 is TGTGCCTGGAGTCCGGACGGTAACTATGGCTACACCTTC.

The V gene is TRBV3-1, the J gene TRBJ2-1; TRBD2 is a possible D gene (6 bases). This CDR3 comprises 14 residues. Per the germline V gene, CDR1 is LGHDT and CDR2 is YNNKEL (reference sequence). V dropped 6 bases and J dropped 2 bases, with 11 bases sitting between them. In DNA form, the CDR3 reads TGTGCCAGCAGTGGGCGCGGGGCCTACAATGAGCAGTTCTTC. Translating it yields CASSGRGAYNEQFF.

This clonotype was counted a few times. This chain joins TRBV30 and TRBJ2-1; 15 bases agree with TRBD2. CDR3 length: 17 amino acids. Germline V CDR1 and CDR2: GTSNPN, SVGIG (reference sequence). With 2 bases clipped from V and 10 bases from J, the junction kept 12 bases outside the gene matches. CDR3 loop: CAWSPLRGLAGGGEQFF. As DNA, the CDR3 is TGTGCCTGGAGTCCCCTAAGGGGACTAGCGGGAGGCGGGGAGCAGTTCTTC.

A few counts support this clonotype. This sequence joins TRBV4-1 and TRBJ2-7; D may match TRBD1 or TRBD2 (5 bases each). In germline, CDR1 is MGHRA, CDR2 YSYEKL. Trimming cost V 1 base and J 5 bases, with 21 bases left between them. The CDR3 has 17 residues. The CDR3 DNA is TGCGCCAGCAGCCAAGGAGGGGTGGATTTCGGAACCCACGAGCAGTACTTC. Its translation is CASSQGGVDFGTHEQYF.

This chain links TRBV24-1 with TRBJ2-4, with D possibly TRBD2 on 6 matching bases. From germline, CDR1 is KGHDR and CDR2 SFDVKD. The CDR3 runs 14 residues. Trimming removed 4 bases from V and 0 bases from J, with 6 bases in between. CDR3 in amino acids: CATSEGGAKNIQYF. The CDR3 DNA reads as TGTGCCACCAGTGAGGGGGGAGCCAAAAACATTCAGTACTTC.

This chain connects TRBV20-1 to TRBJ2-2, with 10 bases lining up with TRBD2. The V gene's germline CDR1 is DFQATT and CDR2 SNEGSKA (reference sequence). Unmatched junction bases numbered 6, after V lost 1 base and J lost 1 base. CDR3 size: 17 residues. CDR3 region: CSARVLLAGMNTGELFF. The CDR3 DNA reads TGCAGTGCTAGAGTCTTACTAGCGGGGATGAACACCGGGGAGCTGTTTTTT.

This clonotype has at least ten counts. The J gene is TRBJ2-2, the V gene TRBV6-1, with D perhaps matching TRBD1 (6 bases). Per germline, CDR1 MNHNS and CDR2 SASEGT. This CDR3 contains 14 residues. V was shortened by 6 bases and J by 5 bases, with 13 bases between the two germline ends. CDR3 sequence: CASSLVGQTGELFF. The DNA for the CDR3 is TGTGCCAGCAGCCTCGTCGGACAGACCGGGGAGCTGTTTTTT.

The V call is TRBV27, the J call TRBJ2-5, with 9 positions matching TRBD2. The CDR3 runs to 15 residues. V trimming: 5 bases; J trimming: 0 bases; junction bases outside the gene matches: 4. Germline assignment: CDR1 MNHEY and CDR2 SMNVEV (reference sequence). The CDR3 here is CASSQTSGYQETQYF. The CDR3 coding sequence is TGTGCCAGCAGTCAGACTAGCGGTTACCAAGAGACCCAGTACTTC.

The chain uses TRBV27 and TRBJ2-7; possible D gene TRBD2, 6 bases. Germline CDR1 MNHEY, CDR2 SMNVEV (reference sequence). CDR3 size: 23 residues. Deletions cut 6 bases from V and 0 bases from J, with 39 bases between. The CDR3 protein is CASSPEAYPVPFPGTRPSYEQYF. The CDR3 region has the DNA TGTGCCAGCAGCCCAGAGGCGTACCCCGTCCCCTTCCCCGGGACTCGGCCCTCCTACGAGCAGTACTTC.

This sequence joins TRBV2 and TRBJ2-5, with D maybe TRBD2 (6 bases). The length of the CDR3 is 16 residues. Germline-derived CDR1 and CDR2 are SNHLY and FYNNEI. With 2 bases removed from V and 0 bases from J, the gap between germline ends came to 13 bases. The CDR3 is CASSERRDRDQETQYF. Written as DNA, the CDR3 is TGTGCCAGCAGTGAACGGCGGGACCGCGACCAAGAGACCCAGTACTTC.

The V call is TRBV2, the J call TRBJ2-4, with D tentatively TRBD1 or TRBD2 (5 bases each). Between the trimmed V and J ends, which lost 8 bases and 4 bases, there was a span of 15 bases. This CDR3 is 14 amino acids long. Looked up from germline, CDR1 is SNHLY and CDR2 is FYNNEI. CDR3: CASAKRDGKNIQYF. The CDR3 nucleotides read TGTGCCAGCGCTAAAAGGGACGGAAAAAACATTCAGTACTTC.

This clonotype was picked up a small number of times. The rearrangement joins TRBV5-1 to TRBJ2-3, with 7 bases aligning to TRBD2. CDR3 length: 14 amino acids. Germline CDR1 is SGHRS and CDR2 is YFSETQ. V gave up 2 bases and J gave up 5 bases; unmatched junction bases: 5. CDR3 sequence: CASSFGRSVDTQYF. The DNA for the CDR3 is TGCGCCAGCAGCTTCGGGAGGTCGGTAGATACGCAGTATTTT.